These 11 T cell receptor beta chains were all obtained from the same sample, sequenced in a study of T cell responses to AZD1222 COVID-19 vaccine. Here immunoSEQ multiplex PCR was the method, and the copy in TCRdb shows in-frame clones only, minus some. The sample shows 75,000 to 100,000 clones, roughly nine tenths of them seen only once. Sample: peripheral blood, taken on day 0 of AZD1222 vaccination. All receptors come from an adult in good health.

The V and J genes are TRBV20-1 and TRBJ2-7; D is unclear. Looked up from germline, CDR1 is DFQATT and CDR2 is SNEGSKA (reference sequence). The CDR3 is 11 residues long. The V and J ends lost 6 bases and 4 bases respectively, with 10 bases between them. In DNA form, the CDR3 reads TGCAGTGCCCCAGAGCTATACGAGCAGTACTTC. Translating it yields CSAPELYEQYF.

The CDR3 DNA reads TGTGCCAGCAGCTTGAGGACAGCCTTCTACAATGAGCAGTTCTTC. This gives the protein CASSLRTAFYNEQFF. The rearrangement links TRBV5-6 to TRBJ2-1; a weak D match, TRBD1 (6 bases). The germline V gene has CDR1 SGHDT and CDR2 YYEEEE. The CDR3 is 15 residues long. V was trimmed by 1 base and J by 3 bases, leaving 11 bases between them.

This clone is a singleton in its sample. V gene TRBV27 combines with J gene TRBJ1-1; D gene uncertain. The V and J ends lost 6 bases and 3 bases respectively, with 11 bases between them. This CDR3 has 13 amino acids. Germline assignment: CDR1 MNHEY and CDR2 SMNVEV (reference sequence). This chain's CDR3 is CASRRNRDTEAFF. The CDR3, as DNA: TGTGCCAGCAGAAGGAACCGGGACACTGAAGCTTTCTTT.

DNA of the CDR3: TGTGCCAGCAGTGCACTCGGCGAGCAGTACTTC. This sequence encodes CASSALGEQYF. The V gene is TRBV6-4, the J gene TRBJ2-7; no clear D gene. From germline, CDR1 is MRHNA and CDR2 SNTAGT. This CDR3 spans 11 amino acids. V gave up 4 bases and J gave up 6 bases, with 7 bases separating them.

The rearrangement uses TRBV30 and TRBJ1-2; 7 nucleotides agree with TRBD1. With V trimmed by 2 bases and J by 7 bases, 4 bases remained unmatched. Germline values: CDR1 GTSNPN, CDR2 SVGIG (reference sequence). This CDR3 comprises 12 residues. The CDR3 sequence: CAWSRAGGGYTF. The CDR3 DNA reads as TGTGCCTGGAGTAGGGCAGGGGGTGGCTACACCTTC.

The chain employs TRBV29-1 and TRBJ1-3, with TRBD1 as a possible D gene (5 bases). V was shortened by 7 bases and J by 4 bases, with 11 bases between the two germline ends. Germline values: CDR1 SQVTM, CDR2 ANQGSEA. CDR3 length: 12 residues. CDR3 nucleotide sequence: TGCAGCGCTAGGACAACAGGAAACACCATATATTTT. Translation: CSARTTGNTIYF.

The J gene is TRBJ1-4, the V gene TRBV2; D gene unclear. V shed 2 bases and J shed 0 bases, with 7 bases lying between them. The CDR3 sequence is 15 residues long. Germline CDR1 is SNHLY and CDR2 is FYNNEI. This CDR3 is CASSEYAATNEKLFF. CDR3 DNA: TGTGCCAGCAGTGAATACGCCGCAACTAATGAAAAACTGTTTTTT. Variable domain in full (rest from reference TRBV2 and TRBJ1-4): EPEVTQTPSHQVTQMGQEVILRCVPISNHLYFYWYRQILGQKVEFLVSFYNNEISEKSEIFDDQFSVERPDGSNFTLKIRSTKLEDSAMYFCASSEYAATNEKLFFGSGTQLSVL.

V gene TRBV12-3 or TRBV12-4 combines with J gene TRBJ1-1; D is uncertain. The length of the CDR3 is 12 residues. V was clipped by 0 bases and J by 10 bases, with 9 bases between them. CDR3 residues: CASSLAWAGAFF. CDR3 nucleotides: TGTGCCAGCAGTTTAGCATGGGCTGGAGCTTTCTTT.

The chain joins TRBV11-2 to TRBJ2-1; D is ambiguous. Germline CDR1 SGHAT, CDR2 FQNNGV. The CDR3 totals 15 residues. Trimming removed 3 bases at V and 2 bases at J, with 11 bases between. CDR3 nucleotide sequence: TGTGCCAGCAGCTTGATGCTTCTAACCTACAATGAGCAGTTCTTC. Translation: CASSLMLLTYNEQFF.

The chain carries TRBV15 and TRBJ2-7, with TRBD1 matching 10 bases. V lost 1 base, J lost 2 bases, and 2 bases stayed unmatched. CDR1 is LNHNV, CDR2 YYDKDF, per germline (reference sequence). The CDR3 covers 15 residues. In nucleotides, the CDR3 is TGTGCCACCAGCAGAGGCGGACAGGGGGCCTACGAGCAGTACTTC. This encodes CATSRGGQGAYEQYF.

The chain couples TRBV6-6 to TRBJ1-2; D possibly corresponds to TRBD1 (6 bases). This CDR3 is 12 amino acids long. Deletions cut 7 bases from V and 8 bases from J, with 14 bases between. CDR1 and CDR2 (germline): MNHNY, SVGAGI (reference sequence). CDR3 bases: TGTGCCAGCACATCGGGGGCTCGGGGCTACACCTTC. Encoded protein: CASTSGARGYTF.